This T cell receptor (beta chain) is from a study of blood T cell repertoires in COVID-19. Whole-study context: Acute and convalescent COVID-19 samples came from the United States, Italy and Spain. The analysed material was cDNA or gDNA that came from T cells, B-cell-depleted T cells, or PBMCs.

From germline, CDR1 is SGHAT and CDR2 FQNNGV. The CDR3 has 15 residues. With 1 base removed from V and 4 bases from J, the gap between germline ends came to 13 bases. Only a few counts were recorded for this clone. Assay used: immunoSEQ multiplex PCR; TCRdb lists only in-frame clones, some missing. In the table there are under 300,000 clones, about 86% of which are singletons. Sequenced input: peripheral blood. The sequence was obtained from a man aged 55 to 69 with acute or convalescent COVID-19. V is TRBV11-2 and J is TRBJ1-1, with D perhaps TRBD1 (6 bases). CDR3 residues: CASSLVARGGTEAFF. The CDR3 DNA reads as TGTGCCAGCAGCTTAGTGGCCAGGGGTGGCACTGAAGCTTTCTTT.